A single T cell receptor (beta chain) is shown here with its context. The data derive from a study of blood T cell repertoires in COVID-19. Here immunoSEQ multiplex PCR was the method, and the copy in TCRdb shows in-frame clones only, minus some. The data contain roughly 310,000 clones, 89% of them singletons. This CDR3 comprises 15 residues. This TCR was recovered from a woman aged 35 to 49 who had recovered from COVID-19. The sequenced material came from PBMCs or T cells enriched from blood (not recorded which). The V call is TRBV21-1, the J call TRBJ1-5. TRBV21-1 is flagged as a pseudogene. CDR3 in DNA: TGTGCCAGCAGCAAAAATCCGGACTCTAATCAGCCCCAGCATTTT. Protein: CASSKNPDSNQPQHF.